The T cell receptor beta chain described here comes from a study of blood T cells in healthy people across ages (dated by TCRdb to between 2014 and 2017). Regarding the study in general: In model experiments, roughly one uniquely barcoded TCR beta cDNA molecule per two T cells was captured by template switching. Using the same blood draw, the study looked at two additional independent replicas of 1 million unique cDNA reads for two donors, one aged 18 to 30 and the other aged 80 or older. Age-related changes in TCR beta repertoire diversity were measured in the study by deep sequencing normalized with unique cDNA molecular identifiers. Donors of different ages were randomly distributed across sequencing lanes to avoid experimental bias. Donors were grouped into four age groups: young (average 16 years), middle-aged (over 35), aged (approximately 58) and long-lived (82). The study at large found these results: Conclusive comparison of naive and antigen-experienced compartments was prevented by the profiling of bulk unsorted PBMCs. Compared with the aged group, more naive CD4+ T cells, fewer expanded clones and increased TCR diversity were shown by the long-lived group, suggesting age selection. As age increased, observed TCR beta diversity per million T cells dropped in a roughly linear way, and a significant reduction was already evident by age 40. Estimates of total diversity from one million sequenced T cells were regarded as lower bounds and underestimates. The CMV infection status of donors was not known, potentially confounding age-related changes in expanded clonotypes. There was a strong correlation between observed TCR beta diversity and the percentage of naive T cells measured by flow cytometry.

Systemically healthy Caucasian individuals from Russia, 39 in total and aged about 6 to 90 years, were included as donors. Each donor gave roughly 9 milliliters of peripheral blood, drawn into EDTA-treated Vacutainer tubes. PBMCs were isolated by Ficoll-Paque density-gradient centrifugation, with at least 6 million obtained per sample. Total RNA was extracted from PBMCs with Trizol reagent, with at least 6 micrograms obtained per sample. Naive CD45RAhigh/CD27high T cell percentages were measured by flow cytometry on a PBMC aliquot from every donor. With respect to this clonotype: No antigen is known for it. No much larger clone is present one base from it, and per-base qualities are unavailable.

In the germline V gene, CDR1 corresponds to SGHTA and CDR2 to FQGNSA. V is cut by 6 bases and J by 0 bases, and the space between the germline ends is 9 bases. Its CDR3 holds 13 amino acids, cysteine through phenylalanine. Only CDR3 DNA is held: 39 bases, read in frame from base 1. Receptors were amplified or captured by 5' RACE. Sequencing used an Illumina HiSeq 2500. The second PCR ran for about 7 to 11 cycles and used a J-beta primer mix along with a sample-barcoded 5' primer. A template-switch 5' adaptor carrying 12 random nucleotides introduced a unique molecular identifier onto each TCR beta cDNA molecule. Each sample yielded at least 2.5 million CDR3-containing paired-end reads. First-strand cDNA was synthesized from all RNA with the Mint cDNA synthesis kit, primed by a TRBC-specific oligonucleotide. All cDNA was treated with uracil-DNA glycosylase and then went through a first 18-cycle PCR with the universal primers M1SS and BC2_uni_R. The original methods were these. Normalization of each sample was performed by random selection of 1 million high-quality reads, each carrying a distinct molecular identifier. Instead of being binned into consensus sequences, reads with shared molecular identifiers were discarded. MiTCR, run with a Q25 quality threshold and the strictest error-elimination algorithm, handled CDR3 identification, clonotype clustering and error correction. A nonparametric unseen species model with Euler transformation was used to estimate lower-bound total TCR beta diversity. TCRdb reran the public reads through fastp at Q25 and MiXCR, keeping productive beta chains. CDR3 protein duplicates are merged, each entry listing the most common genes and DNA. The V and J calls and clone size come from TCRdb's table, not from the authors' own analysis. This sample holds around 800,000 distinct CDR3 sequences; about half were observed only once. The ten largest clones represent 15% to 20% of the sample.

The V and J genes are TRBV7-2 and TRBJ2-7, with the D gene uncertain. The sequenced material came from blood. This receptor was obtained from a man older than 75 in good health. The nucleotides read TGTGCCAGCAGTTCACGGTGCTCCTACGAGCAGTACTTC. Its protein is CASSSRCSYEQYF.